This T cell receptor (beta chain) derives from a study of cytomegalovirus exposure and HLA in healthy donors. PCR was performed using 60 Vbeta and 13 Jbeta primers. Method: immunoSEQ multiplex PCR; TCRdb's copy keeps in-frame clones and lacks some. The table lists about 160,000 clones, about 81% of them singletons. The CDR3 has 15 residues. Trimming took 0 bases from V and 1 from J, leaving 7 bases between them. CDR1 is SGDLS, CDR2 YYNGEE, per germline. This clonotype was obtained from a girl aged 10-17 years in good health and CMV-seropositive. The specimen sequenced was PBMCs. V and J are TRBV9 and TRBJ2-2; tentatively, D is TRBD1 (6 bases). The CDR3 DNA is TGTGCCAGCAGCGTAGCACAGGGGAACACCGGGGAGCTGTTTTTT. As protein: CASSVAQGNTGELFF.